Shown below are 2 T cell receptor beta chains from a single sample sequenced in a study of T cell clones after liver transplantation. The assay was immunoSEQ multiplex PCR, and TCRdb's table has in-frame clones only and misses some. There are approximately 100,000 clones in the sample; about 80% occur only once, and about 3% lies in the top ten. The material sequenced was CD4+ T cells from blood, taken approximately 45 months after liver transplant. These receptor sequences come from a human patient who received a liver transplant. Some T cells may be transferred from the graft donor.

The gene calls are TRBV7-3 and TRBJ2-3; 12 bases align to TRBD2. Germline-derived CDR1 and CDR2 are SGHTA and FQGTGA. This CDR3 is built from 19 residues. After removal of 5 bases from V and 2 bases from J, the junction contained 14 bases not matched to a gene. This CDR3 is CASSPWGLAGGKITDTQYF. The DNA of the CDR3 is TGTGCCAGCAGCCCCTGGGGGCTAGCGGGGGGGAAGATCACAGATACGCAGTATTTT.

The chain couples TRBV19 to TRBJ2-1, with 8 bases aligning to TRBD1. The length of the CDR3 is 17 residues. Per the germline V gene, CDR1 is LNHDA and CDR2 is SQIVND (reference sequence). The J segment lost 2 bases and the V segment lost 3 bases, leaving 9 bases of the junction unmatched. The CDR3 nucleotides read TGTGCCAGTAGTATCGACGGACAGGGTAGCGCCTACAATGAGCAGTTCTTC. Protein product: CASSIDGQGSAYNEQFF. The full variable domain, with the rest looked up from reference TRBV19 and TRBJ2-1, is DGGITQSPKYLFRKEGQNVTLSCEQNLNHDAMYWYRQDPGQGLRLIYYSQIVNDFQKGDIAEGYSVSREKKESFPLTVTSAQKNPTAFYLCASSIDGQGSAYNEQFFGPGTRLTVL.